One sample yielded the 8 T cell receptor beta chains listed below, sequenced in a study of blood T cells in healthy people across ages. Alongside a J-beta primer mix, a sample-barcoded 5' primer served in a second PCR lasting roughly 7 to 12 cycles. TCRdb analysed the 5' RACE reads with MiXCR anew, one entry per CDR3 protein. The sample lists about 1,800,000 distinct CDR3 sequences, about 28% seen once, with about 8% in the top ten. The sample taken for sequencing was blood. The source of these receptors is a woman aged 25 to 39 in good health.

J is TRBJ2-4 and V is TRBV5-4, with TRBD1 matching 7 bases. Germline V CDR1 and CDR2: SGHNT, YYREEE (reference sequence). J lost 6 bases, V lost 5 bases, and 8 bases had no gene match. The CDR3 has 14 residues. The CDR3 DNA follows: TGTGCCAGCAGTTACGGGACAGCTCTAAACATTCAGTACTTC. It translates to CASSYGTALNIQYF. The complete variable domain, with remaining parts taken from reference TRBV5-4 and TRBJ2-4, reads ETGVTQSPTHLIKTRGQQVTLRCSSQSGHNTVSWYQQALGQGPQFIFQYYREEENGRGNFPPRFSGLQFPNYSSELNVNALELDDSALYLCASSYGTALNIQYFGAGTRLSVL.

Note on this clonotype: In this CDR3 the conserved last residue, phenylalanine or tryptophan, is missing, so a read error is likely. The chain recombines TRBV6-2 or TRBV6-3 with TRBJ2-5; 16 bases agree with TRBD2. V shed 0 bases, J shed 11 bases, and the junction held 12 bases outside the gene matches. Germline V gene sequence: CDR1 MNHEY, CDR2 SVGEGT. This CDR3 is built from 18 residues. The DNA of the CDR3 is TGTGCCAGCAGTTACTCCGGGACTAGCGGGAGGGCCCTGCGAGAGCAGTACTGC. Amino acid sequence: CASSYSGTSGRALREQYC.

This clonotype was picked up a small number of times. The chain links TRBV7-2 to TRBJ2-3; weak D call: TRBD2 (5 bases). Germline V CDR1 and CDR2: SGHTA, FQGNSA. V lost 5 bases, J lost 4 bases, and 13 bases lay in between. The CDR3 runs to 14 residues. CDR3 DNA sequence: TGTGCCAGCAGCCGTCGACGGACTGCAGATACGCAGTATTTT. Translating gives CASSRRRTADTQYF.

Many counts were recorded for this clonotype. This sequence joins TRBV7-2 and TRBJ2-5; TRBD1 agrees at 10 bases. Per germline, CDR1 SGHTA and CDR2 FQGNSA. The CDR3 covers 14 residues. The V segment lost 5 bases and the J segment 5 bases; nucleotides outside the gene matches: 5. CDR3 in DNA: TGTGCCAGCAGCCGGGACAGGGGATCGGAGACCCAGTACTTC. This translates into CASSRDRGSETQYF.

V is TRBV18 and J is TRBJ2-3, with D hard to call. Trimming left V 3 bases short and J 11 bases short, with 15 bases between. The CDR3 spans 13 residues. CDR1 is KGHSH, CDR2 LQKENI, per germline. CDR3 region: CASSPESLVKQYF. CDR3 coding DNA: TGTGCCAGCTCACCCGAATCGTTAGTCAAGCAGTATTTT.

A few counts support this clonotype. The chain employs TRBV12-3 or TRBV12-4 and TRBJ2-4, with 9 positions matching TRBD1. Unmatched junction bases numbered 13, after V lost 5 bases and J lost 5 bases. CDR3 length equals 17 residues. The CDR3 sequence is CASSLLRTGDTENIQYF. Written as DNA, the CDR3 is TGTGCCAGCAGTCTCTTACGGACAGGGGATACGGAAAACATTCAGTACTTC.

The chain combines TRBV12-3 or TRBV12-4 with TRBJ1-1; D perhaps matches TRBD1 (6 bases). The CDR3 extends over 18 amino acids. Trimming removed 2 bases at V and 1 base at J, with 20 bases between. The CDR3 spells CASSLTSSWGAGNTEAFF. The CDR3 DNA reads TGTGCCAGCAGTTTAACTTCATCGTGGGGGGCTGGGAACACTGAAGCTTTCTTT.

This clonotype was counted many times. The rearrangement joins TRBV7-2 to TRBJ2-1, with no clear D. CDR1 is SGHTA and CDR2 is FQGNSA in the germline V gene. V was pared by 4 bases and J by 0 bases, with 10 bases between. CDR3 length: 15 amino acids. In DNA, the CDR3 is TGTGCCAGCAGCTCCTCTTATGCCTCCTACAATGAGCAGTTCTTC. This sequence encodes CASSSSYASYNEQFF.